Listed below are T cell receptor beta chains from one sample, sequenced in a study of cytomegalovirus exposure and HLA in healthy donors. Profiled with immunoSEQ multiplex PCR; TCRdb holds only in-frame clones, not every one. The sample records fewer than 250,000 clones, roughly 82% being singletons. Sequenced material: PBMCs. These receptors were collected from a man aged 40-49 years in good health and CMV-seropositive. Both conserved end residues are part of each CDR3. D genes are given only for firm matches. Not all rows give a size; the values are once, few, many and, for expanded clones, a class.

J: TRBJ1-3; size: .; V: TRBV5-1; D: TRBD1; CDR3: CASSIQGTGNTIYF; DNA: TGCGCCAGCAGCATACAGGGGACTGGAAACACCATATATTTT
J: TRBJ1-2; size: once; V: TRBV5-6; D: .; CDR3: CASALRGYGYTF; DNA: TGTGCCAGCGCCCTGAGAGGCTATGGCTACACCTTC
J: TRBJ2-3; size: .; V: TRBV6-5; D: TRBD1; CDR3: CASSRQGADADTQYF; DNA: TGTGCCAGCAGCCGACAGGGGGCGGATGCAGATACGCAGTATTTT
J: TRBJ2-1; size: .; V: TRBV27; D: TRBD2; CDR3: CASSLGTSVFHEQFF; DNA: TGTGCCAGCAGTTTAGGGACTAGCGTTTTTCATGAGCAGTTCTTC
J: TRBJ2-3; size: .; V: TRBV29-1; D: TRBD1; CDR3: CSVDQQGSTDTQYF; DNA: TGCAGCGTTGATCAACAGGGGAGCACAGATACGCAGTATTTT
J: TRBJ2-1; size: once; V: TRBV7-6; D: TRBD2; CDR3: CASSKAGTANEQFF; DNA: TGTGCCAGCAGCAAAGCGGGAACGGCTAATGAGCAGTTCTTC
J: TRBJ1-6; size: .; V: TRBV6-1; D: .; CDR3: CASSEAWRSSYNSPLHF; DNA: TGTGCCAGCAGTGAAGCGTGGAGGAGCTCCTATAATTCACCCCTCCACTTT
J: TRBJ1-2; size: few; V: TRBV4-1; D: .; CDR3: CASSQDPRDIYGYTF; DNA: TGCGCCAGCAGCCAAGACCCCCGGGACATCTATGGCTACACCTTC
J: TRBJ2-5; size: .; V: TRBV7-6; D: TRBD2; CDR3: CASSFSRLAEQETQYF; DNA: TGTGCCAGCAGCTTTTCGAGACTAGCGGAACAAGAGACCCAGTACTTC
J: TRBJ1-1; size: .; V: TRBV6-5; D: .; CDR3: CASSYSGAHTEAFF; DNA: TGTGCCAGCAGTTACTCGGGGGCCCACACTGAAGCTTTCTTT
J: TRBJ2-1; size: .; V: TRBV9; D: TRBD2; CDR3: CASSATGGLYNEQFF; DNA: TGTGCCAGCAGCGCTACGGGAGGCCTCTACAATGAGCAGTTCTTC
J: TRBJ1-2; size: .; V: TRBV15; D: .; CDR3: CATKRIGQPYGYTF; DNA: TGTGCCACCAAAAGAATTGGACAGCCCTATGGCTACACCTTC
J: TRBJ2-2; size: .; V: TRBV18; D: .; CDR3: CASSPYRDGPGELFF; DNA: TGTGCCAGCTCACCTTACAGGGACGGCCCCGGGGAGCTGTTTTTT
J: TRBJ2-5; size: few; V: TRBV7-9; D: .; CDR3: CASSLGWGGSQETQYF; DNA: TGTGCCAGCAGCTTAGGTTGGGGCGGTTCACAAGAGACCCAGTACTTC
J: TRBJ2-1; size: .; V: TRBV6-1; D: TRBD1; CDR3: CASNTGAAYNEQFF; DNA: TGTGCCAGCAATACAGGGGCAGCCTACAATGAGCAGTTCTTC
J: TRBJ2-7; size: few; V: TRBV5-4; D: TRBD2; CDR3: CASSRTSGIYHEQYF; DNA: TGTGCCAGCAGTCGAACTAGCGGGATATATCACGAGCAGTACTTC
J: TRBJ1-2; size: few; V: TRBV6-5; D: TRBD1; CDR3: CASRRGQGYLGYTF; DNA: TGTGCCAGCAGGAGGGGACAGGGGTATCTTGGCTACACCTTC
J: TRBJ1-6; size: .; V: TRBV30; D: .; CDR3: CAWSGWKRNSPLHF; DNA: TGTGCCTGGAGTGGCTGGAAGAGGAATTCACCCCTCCACTTT
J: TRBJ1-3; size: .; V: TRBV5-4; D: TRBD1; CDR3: CASSWDRDSGNTIYF; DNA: TGTGCCAGCAGCTGGGACAGGGACTCTGGAAACACCATATATTTT
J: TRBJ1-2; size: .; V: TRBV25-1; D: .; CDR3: CASSDSLKRADGYTF; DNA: TGTGCCAGCAGTGATAGCTTGAAGAGGGCAGACGGCTACACCTTC
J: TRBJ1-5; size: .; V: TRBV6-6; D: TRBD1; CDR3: CASRGQDSNQPQHF; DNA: TGTGCCAGTAGGGGACAGGATAGCAATCAGCCCCAGCATTTT
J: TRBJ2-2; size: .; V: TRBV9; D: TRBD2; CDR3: CASSVASTSGRTGELFF; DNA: TGTGCCAGCAGCGTAGCTTCGACTAGCGGGAGGACCGGGGAGCTGTTTTTT
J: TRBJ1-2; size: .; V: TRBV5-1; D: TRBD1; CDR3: CASTIGTGGLYGYTF; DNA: TGCGCCAGCACCATTGGGACAGGCGGGCTTTATGGCTACACCTTC
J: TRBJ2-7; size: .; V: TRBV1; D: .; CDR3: CTSTLLADAYEQYF; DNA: TGCACCAGCACCTTACTAGCGGACGCCTACGAGCAGTACTTC
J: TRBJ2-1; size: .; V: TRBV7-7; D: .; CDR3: CASSLAAGPHNEQFF; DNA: TGTGCCAGCAGCTTAGCGGCGGGCCCACACAATGAGCAGTTCTTC
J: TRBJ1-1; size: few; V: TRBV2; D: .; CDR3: CASSEQAGTEAFF; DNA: TGTGCCAGCAGTGAACAGGCCGGCACTGAAGCTTTCTTT
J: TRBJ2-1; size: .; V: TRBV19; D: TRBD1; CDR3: CASGWTGVYNEQFF; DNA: TGTGCCAGCGGATGGACAGGGGTATACAATGAGCAGTTCTTC
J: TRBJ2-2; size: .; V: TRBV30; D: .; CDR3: CAWSETSTGELFF; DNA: TGTGCCTGGAGTGAGACATCCACCGGGGAGCTGTTTTTT
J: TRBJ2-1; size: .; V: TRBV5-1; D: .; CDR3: CASSPGNPALDEQFF; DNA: TGCGCCAGCAGCCCGGGAAATCCGGCCCTCGATGAGCAGTTCTTC
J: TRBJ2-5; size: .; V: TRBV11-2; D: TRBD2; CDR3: CASSLGLAVNLGETQYF; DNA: TGTGCCAGCAGCTTAGGACTAGCGGTAAACCTTGGGGAGACCCAGTACTTC
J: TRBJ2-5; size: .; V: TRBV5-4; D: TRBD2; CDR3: CASSLRLAGEETQYF; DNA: TGTGCCAGCAGCTTGCGGCTAGCGGGAGAAGAGACCCAGTACTTC
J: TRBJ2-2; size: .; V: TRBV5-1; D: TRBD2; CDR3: CASSLARLAKTGELFF; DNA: TGCGCCAGCAGCTTGGCCAGACTAGCGAAGACCGGGGAGCTGTTTTTT
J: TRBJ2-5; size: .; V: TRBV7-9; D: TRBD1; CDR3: CASSTQGAVWETQYF; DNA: TGTGCCAGCAGCACACAGGGGGCGGTTTGGGAGACCCAGTACTTC
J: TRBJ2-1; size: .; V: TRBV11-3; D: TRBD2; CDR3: CASSFSGSTLSYNEQFF; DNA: TGTGCCAGCAGCTTCAGCGGGAGCACCCTTTCCTACAATGAGCAGTTCTTC
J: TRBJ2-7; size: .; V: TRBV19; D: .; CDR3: CASSIVEGLSYEQYF; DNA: TGTGCCAGTAGTATAGTGGAGGGGCTCTCCTACGAGCAGTACTTC
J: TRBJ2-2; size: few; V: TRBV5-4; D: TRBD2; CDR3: CASSLGGLAGLPGTGELFF; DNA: TGTGCCAGCAGCTTGGGTGGTCTAGCGGGCCTCCCGGGGACCGGGGAGCTGTTTTTT
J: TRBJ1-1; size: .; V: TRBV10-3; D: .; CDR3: CAISERVSGSAFF; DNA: TGTGCCATCAGTGAGAGAGTCAGCGGGTCAGCTTTCTTT
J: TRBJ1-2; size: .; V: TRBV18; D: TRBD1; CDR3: CASSRAGTAYGYTF; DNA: TGTGCCAGCTCACGCGCCGGGACAGCCTATGGCTACACCTTC
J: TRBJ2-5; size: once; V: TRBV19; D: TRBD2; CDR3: CASSIASGIQETQYF; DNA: TGTGCCAGTAGTATAGCTAGCGGGATACAAGAGACCCAGTACTTC
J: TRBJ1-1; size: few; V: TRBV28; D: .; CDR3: CASSLSGNTEAFF; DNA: TGTGCCAGCAGTTTGTCGGGGAACACTGAAGCTTTCTTT
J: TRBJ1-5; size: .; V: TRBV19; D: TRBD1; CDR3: CASSTPGQGTNQPQHF; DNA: TGTGCCAGTAGTACCCCGGGACAGGGTACGAATCAGCCCCAGCATTTT